This T cell receptor (beta chain) was identified during a study of blood T cell repertoires in COVID-19. V was shortened by 3 bases and J by 2 bases, with 20 bases between the two germline ends. The CDR3 is 17 residues long. Germline V gene lookup returns CDR1 MDHEN and CDR2 SYDVKM. This clone was picked up one time. Participants' own reports of clinical history determined their cohort assignment. Source study methods: For nucleated cells, counts were estimated from reference gene primer amplification. Profiled with immunoSEQ multiplex PCR; TCRdb holds only in-frame clones, not every one. V and J calls and clone size are those listed in that table; D and trimming were worked out from the DNA. The data hold 250,000 to 300,000 clones, with 85% to 90% observed a single time.

The source is a man aged 18 to 29 who had recovered from COVID-19. Sequenced input: PBMCs or T cells enriched from blood (not recorded which). V usage is TRBV28 and J usage is TRBJ2-7; a possible D gene is TRBD2 (6 bases). As DNA, the CDR3 is TGTGCCAGCAGTTTCCTCTCACGGGACTTTATAGCCTACGAGCAGTACTTC. It is translated as CASSFLSRDFIAYEQYF. Variable domain in full (rest from reference TRBV28 and TRBJ2-7): DVKVTQSSRYLVKRTGEKVFLECVQDMDHENMFWYRQDPGLGLRLIYFSYDVKMKEKGDIPEGYSVSREKKERFSLILESASTNQTSMYLCASSFLSRDFIAYEQYFGPGTRLTVT.